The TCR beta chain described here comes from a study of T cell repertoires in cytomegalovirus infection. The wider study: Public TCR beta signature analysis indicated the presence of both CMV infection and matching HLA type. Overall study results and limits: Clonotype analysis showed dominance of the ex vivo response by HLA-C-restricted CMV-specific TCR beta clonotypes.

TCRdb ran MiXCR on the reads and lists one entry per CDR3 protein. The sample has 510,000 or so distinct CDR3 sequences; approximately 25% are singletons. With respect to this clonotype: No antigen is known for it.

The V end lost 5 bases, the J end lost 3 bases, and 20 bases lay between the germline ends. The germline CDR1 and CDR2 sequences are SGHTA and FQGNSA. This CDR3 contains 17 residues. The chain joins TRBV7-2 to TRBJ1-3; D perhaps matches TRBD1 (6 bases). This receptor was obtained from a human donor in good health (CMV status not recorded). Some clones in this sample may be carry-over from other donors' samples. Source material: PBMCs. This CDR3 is CASSPPGTLRGGNTIYF. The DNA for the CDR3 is TGTGCCAGCAGCCCACCGGGGACACTAAGGGGTGGAAACACCATATATTTT.